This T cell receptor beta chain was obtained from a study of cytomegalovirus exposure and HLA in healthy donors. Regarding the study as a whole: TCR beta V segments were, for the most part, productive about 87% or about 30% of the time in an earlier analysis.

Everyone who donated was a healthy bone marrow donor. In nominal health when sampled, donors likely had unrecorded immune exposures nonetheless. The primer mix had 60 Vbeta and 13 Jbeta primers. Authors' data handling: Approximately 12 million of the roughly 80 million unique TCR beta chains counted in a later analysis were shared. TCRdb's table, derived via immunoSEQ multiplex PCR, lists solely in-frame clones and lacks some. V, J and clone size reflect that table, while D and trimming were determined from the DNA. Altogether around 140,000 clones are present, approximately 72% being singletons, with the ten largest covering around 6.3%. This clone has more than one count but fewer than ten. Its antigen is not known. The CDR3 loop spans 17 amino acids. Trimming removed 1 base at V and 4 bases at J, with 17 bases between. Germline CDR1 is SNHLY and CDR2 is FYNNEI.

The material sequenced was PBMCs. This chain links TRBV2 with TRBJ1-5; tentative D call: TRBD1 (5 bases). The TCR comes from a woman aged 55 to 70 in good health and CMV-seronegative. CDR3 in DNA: TGTGCCAGCAGTGAAGTAGCCCCGAGAAGGGGTAATCAGCCCCAGCATTTT. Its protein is CASSEVAPRRGNQPQHF.